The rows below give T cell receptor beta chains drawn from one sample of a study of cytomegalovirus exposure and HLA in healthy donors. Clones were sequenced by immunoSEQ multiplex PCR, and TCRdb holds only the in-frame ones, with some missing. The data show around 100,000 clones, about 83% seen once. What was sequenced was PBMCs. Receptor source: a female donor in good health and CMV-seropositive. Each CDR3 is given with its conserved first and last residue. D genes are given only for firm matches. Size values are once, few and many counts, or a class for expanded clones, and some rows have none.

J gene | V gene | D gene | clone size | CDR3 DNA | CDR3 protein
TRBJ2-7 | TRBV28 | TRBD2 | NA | TGTGCCAGCAGTTCCGAAGGTGGGGGACTAGCGACCGAGCAGTACTTC | CASSSEGGGLATEQYF
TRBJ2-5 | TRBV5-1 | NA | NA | TGCGCCAGCAGCTTAAACAACAACCAGGGGATAGAGACCCAGTACTTC | CASSLNNNQGIETQYF
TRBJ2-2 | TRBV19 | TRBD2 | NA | TGTGCCAGCACGCGACTAGCGGGGCTTGCCACCGGGGAGCTGTTTTTT | CASTRLAGLATGELFF
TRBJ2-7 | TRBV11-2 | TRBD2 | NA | TGTGCCAGCAGCCCACGAGGCCGACTAGCGGGATCCTACGAGCAGTACTTC | CASSPRGRLAGSYEQYF
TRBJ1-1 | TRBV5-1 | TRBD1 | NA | TGCGCCAGCAGCAGGGGACAGGGGGCCTCTGAAGCTTTCTTT | CASSRGQGASEAFF
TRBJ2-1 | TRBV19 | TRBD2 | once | TGTGCCAGTAGTAAGTCTAGCGGGGGGGCTGGCAATGAGCAGTTCTTC | CASSKSSGGAGNEQFF
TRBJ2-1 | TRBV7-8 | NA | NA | TGTGCCAGCAGCTTAGGACGGGAGCAGGAGCAGTTCTTC | CASSLGREQEQFF
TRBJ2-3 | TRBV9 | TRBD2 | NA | TGTGCCAGCAGCGTAAGGAGTAGCGGGAGAGGTGCAGATACGCAGTATTTT | CASSVRSSGRGADTQYF
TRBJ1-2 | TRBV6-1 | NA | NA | TGTGCCAGCAGCGAGGCAGGGTTTTCTAACTATGGCTACACCTTC | CASSEAGFSNYGYTF
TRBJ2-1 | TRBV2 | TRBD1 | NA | TGTGCCAGCAGGCTGGGACAGGGGGCTTCGGATGAGCAGTTCTTC | CASRLGQGASDEQFF
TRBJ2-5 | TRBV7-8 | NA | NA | TGTGCCAGCAGGGGCCCGGATCCTAGGGACTCAGAGACCCAGTACTTC | CASRGPDPRDSETQYF
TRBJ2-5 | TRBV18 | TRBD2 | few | TGTGCCAGCTCACCAAGCGGGAGAGGGGAGACCCAGTACTTC | CASSPSGRGETQYF
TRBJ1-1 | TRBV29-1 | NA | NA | TGCAGCGCCCTGTCGGGGAGCACTGAAGCTTTCTTT | CSALSGSTEAFF
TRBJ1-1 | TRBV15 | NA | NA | TGTGCCACCAGCAGGACACAGAACACTGAAGCTTTCTTT | CATSRTQNTEAFF
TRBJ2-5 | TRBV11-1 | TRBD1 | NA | TGTGCCAGCAGCTTGGGACAGGGGAAAGAGACCCAGTACTTC | CASSLGQGKETQYF
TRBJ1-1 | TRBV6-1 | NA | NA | TGTGCCAGCAGCTCAGGGCGGACGAACACTGAAGCTTTCTTT | CASSSGRTNTEAFF
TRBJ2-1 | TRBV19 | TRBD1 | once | TGTGCCAGTTCTTTACAGGGGGCGGACTACAATGAGCAGTTCTTC | CASSLQGADYNEQFF
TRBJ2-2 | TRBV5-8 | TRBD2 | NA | TGTGCCAGCAGCTTGCTGCCTAGCGGGGCCACGGAGCTGTTTTTT | CASSLLPSGATELFF
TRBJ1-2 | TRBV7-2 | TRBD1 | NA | TGTGCCAGCAGCTTTCAGACAGGGGAGAACTATGGCTACACCTTC | CASSFQTGENYGYTF
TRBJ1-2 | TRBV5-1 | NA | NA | TGCGCCAGCAGTATGGTGGCAGATGCTAACTATGGCTACACCTTC | CASSMVADANYGYTF
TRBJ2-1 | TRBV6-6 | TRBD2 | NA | TGTGCCAGCAGTCGTAGCGGGGGGACCTACAATGAGCAGTTCTTC | CASSRSGGTYNEQFF
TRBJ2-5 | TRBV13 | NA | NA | TGTGCCAGCAGCTTAAGGGGCAGGGGAGAGACCCAGTACTTC | CASSLRGRGETQYF
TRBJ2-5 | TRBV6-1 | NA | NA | TGTGCCAGCAAGCAGGGCCCGGCAAAAGAGACCCAGTACTTC | CASKQGPAKETQYF
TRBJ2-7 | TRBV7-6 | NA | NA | TGTGCCAGCAGCTCACAGGGTTCTGGCTACGAGCAGTACTTC | CASSSQGSGYEQYF
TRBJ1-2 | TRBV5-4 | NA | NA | TGTGCCAGCAGCTTGGTGGGACACGACTTGGGCTACACCTTC | CASSLVGHDLGYTF